The 10 T cell receptor beta chains reported below all come from one sample, sequenced in a study of vaccination effects on CD4 cells after COVID-19. With more than nine days of culture completed, CD4+ T cells were isolated. For these TCRs, the target antigens are not known. Using immunoSEQ multiplex PCR, the repertoire was profiled, and TCRdb retains in-frame clones only, with some absent. Found here are some 50,000 clones, 70% to 75% of them singletons; the top ten hold roughly 8.8%. Material: CD4+ T cells from PBMCs cultured without peptide, obtained before COVID-19 vaccination. All receptors derive from a human donor who had a prior SARS-CoV-2 infection.

The rearrangement joins TRBV4-3 to TRBJ2-1; D may be TRBD2 (6 bases). The CDR3 is 15 residues long. Trimming took 0 bases from V and 4 from J, leaving 10 bases between them. The germline CDR1 and CDR2 sequences are LGHNA and YSLEER. In DNA, the CDR3 is TGCGCCAGCAGCCAAGACGCGGGAACTTACAATGAGCAGTTCTTC. Encoded protein: CASSQDAGTYNEQFF.

The gene calls are TRBV7-2 and TRBJ1-5; no definite D call. Germline CDR1 and CDR2: SGHTA and FQGNSA. The CDR3 runs 14 residues. V was pared by 3 bases and J by 5 bases, with 11 bases between. Written as DNA, the CDR3 is TGTGCCAGCAGCTTCGCCGGGATGCATCAGCCCCAGCATTTT. Translation gives CASSFAGMHQPQHF.

The V gene is TRBV2, the J gene TRBJ1-1; D not certain. V shed 8 bases and J shed 1 base, with 11 bases lying between them. There are 13 residues in the CDR3. From germline, CDR1 is SNHLY and CDR2 FYNNEI. The CDR3 sequence: CASCVGPNTEAFF. CDR3 DNA sequence: TGTGCCAGCTGTGTCGGACCGAACACTGAAGCTTTCTTT.

The chain combines TRBV14 with TRBJ1-2; D gene uncertain. The CDR3 totals 13 residues. Germline V gives CDR1 SGHDN, CDR2 FVKESK. Deletions cut 1 base from V and 7 bases from J, with 10 bases between. CDR3 region: CASSQVLNSGYTF. CDR3 DNA sequence: TGTGCCAGCAGCCAAGTTTTAAACAGTGGCTACACCTTC.

This chain joins TRBV5-1 and TRBJ2-1; the match to TRBD2 covers 10 bases. With 0 bases clipped from V and 7 bases from J, the junction kept 7 bases outside the gene matches. This CDR3 region has 16 residues. CDR1 is SGHRS and CDR2 is YFSETQ in the germline V gene. The chain's CDR3 is CASSLVSSGGENEQFF. The DNA for the CDR3 is TGCGCCAGCAGCTTGGTCTCTAGCGGGGGAGAAAATGAGCAGTTCTTC. Drawing the rest from reference TRBV5-1 and TRBJ2-1, the complete variable domain is KAGVTQTPRYLIKTRGQQVTLSCSPISGHRSVSWYQQTPGQGLQFLFEYFSETQRNKGNFPGRFSGRQFSNSRSEMNVSTLELGDSALYLCASSLVSSGGENEQFFGPGTRLTVL.

The chain couples TRBV5-1 to TRBJ2-7; 10 bases align to TRBD1. Trimming took 0 bases from V and 7 from J; bases not matched to a gene: 13. This CDR3 is built from 17 residues. The germline gives CDR1 SGHRS, CDR2 YFSETQ. The CDR3 protein is CASSLVGQGPSAGEQYF. The CDR3, as DNA: TGCGCCAGCAGCTTGGTGGGACAGGGGCCGTCTGCGGGTGAGCAGTACTTC.

This rearrangement joins TRBV29-1 to TRBJ2-5; 8 bases are a match to TRBD1. CDR1 SQVTM and CDR2 ANQGSEA come from the germline V gene. This CDR3 contains 13 residues. V was pared by 7 bases and J by 2 bases, with 6 bases of the junction left unmatched. CDR3 nucleotide sequence: TGCAGCGCCCAGGGACAGGTACAAGAGACCCAGTACTTC. It yields the protein CSAQGQVQETQYF.

This clone is labeled as medium-sized. The gene calls are TRBV2 and TRBJ1-5; 10 nucleotides agree with TRBD1. Germline CDR1 reads SNHLY; CDR2 reads FYNNEI. J gave up 2 bases and V 7 bases, and 5 bases lay outside the gene matches. This CDR3 spans 15 amino acids. The CDR3 DNA sequence: TGTGCCAGCATGAGGACAGGGGGTCGCAATCAGCCCCAGCATTTT. Translated, it gives CASMRTGGRNQPQHF.

V gene TRBV6-2 or TRBV6-3 combines with J gene TRBJ2-3; 9 nucleotides match TRBD2. This CDR3 is 17 amino acids long. Looked up from germline, CDR1 is MNHEY and CDR2 is SVGEGT. V lost 0 bases, J lost 3 bases, and 7 bases stayed unmatched. This chain's CDR3 is CASSYSGGLASTDTQYF. Here the CDR3 DNA reads TGTGCCAGCAGTTACTCTGGGGGACTAGCATCAACAGATACGCAGTATTTT.

The V and J genes are TRBV6-1 and TRBJ1-4; maybe TRBD1 (5 bases). The CDR3 has 14 residues. Trimming shortened V by 2 bases and J by 6 bases, and 10 bases separated the two germline ends. Per germline, CDR1 MNHNS and CDR2 SASEGT. CDR3 DNA: TGTGCCAGCAGTGAACAGGGAGGGCATGAAAAACTGTTTTTT. Encoded protein: CASSEQGGHEKLFF.